This TCR beta chain was profiled in a study of blood T cell repertoires in COVID-19. In the original processing: Reference gene primer amplification gave estimated nucleated cell counts. TCRdb's copy holds only in-frame clones and misses some; the assay was immunoSEQ multiplex PCR. The V and J calls and clone size come from that table; D and trimming were worked out from the DNA. Seen here are around 120,000 clones, approximately 90% observed once, and the top ten hold less than 2%. The germline gives CDR1 SEHNR, CDR2 FQNEAQ (reference sequence). The CDR3 is made up of 12 amino acids. J gave up 9 bases and V 5 bases, and 6 bases lay outside the gene matches.

The chain employs TRBV7-9 and TRBJ1-1, with TRBD1 matching 7 bases. What was sequenced was peripheral blood. The sequence came from a human donor with active COVID-19. The donor label of this sample is uncertain. CDR3 protein: CASSIRGSQAFF. CDR3 in DNA: TGTGCCAGCAGCATCAGGGGGTCTCAAGCTTTCTTT.